This T cell receptor (beta chain) was captured in a study of T cell responses to AZD1222 COVID-19 vaccine. Points on this clone: Its antigen is still unknown.

Points from the study as a whole: Reportedly, nearly half of unique spike TCRs recognized epitopes outside B.1.351/B.1.1.7 mutations. Spike was spanned by vaccine-associated CD4 TCRs, with dominance at 160-218 and 743-854. A rise in Spike-specific TCR breadth and depth followed two AZD1222 doses. Mostly white British, mostly female donors; authors suggested clonal diversity may be underestimated.

Profiled with immunoSEQ multiplex PCR; TCRdb holds only in-frame clones, not every one. The sample shows 130,000 to 150,000 clones, roughly 86% of them seen only once. This CDR3 has 14 residues. Per the germline V gene, CDR1 is SGHRS and CDR2 is YFSETQ. V lost 1 base and J lost 7; bases outside the gene matches: 2. The chain employs TRBV5-1 and TRBJ1-4; TRBD1 matches 9 bases. The receptor comes from an adult who received the AZD1222 COVID-19 vaccine. The starting material was peripheral blood, obtained 28 days after the second AZD1222 dose. Here the CDR3 DNA reads TGCGCCAGCAGCTTGCAGACAGGGGGTGAAAAACTGTTTTTT. Encoded protein: CASSLQTGGEKLFF. The complete variable domain, with remaining parts taken from reference TRBV5-1 and TRBJ1-4, reads KAGVTQTPRYLIKTRGQQVTLSCSPISGHRSVSWYQQTPGQGLQFLFEYFSETQRNKGNFPGRFSGRQFSNSRSEMNVSTLELGDSALYLCASSLQTGGEKLFFGSGTQLSVL.